One and the same sample provided the 3 T cell receptor beta chains below, sequenced in a study of control samples from healthy donors and cancer patients (dated by TCRdb to the early 2020s). The library was made by the immunoSEQ multiplex PCR assay. Here the immuneACCESS table is served through TCRdb, limited to in-frame sequences with V and J called. Missing clones are a known gap in these copies; in checked studies unresolved V genes cover under half, and the rest lacks a known reason. The table for this sample lists roughly 400,000 clones; 80% to 95% of them were counted only once. More than 6% of the sample is held by the ten biggest clonotypes. Input material: PBMCs. These receptors all come from a man aged 35-49 years with head and neck cancer.

The V call is TRBV11-2, the J call TRBJ2-7; TRBD2 agrees at 12 bases. The CDR3 spans 16 residues. The germline gives CDR1 SGHAT, CDR2 FQNNGV. V lost 4 bases, J lost 0 bases, and 4 bases stayed unmatched. The CDR3 here is CASSSLTSGSSYEQYF. CDR3 nucleotides: TGTGCCAGCAGCTCCCTGACTAGCGGGAGCTCCTACGAGCAGTACTTC.

The chain carries TRBV3-1 (or the pseudogene TRBV3-2) and TRBJ1-2, with 8 bases aligning to TRBD1. The V gene's germline CDR1 is LGHDT and CDR2 YNNKEL (reference sequence). This CDR3 has 14 amino acids. V lost 4 bases to trimming and J lost 4 bases; unmatched junction nucleotides: 5. CDR3 DNA sequence: TGTGCCAGCAGCCTTTCGACAGGGGCCTATGGCTACACCTTC. Translating gives CASSLSTGAYGYTF.

The V and J genes are TRBV5-1 and TRBJ2-1; TRBD2 aligns across 9 bases. The CDR3 consists of 16 residues. In germline, CDR1 is SGHRS, CDR2 YFSETQ. The V segment lost 4 bases and the J segment 2 bases; nucleotides outside the gene matches: 7. This chain's CDR3 is CASSGDSGGAYNEQFF. The CDR3 region has the DNA TGCGCCAGCAGCGGCGATAGCGGGGGCGCCTACAATGAGCAGTTCTTC.